These 2 T cell receptor beta chains share one sample of origin, sequenced in a study of shared clonotypes between healthy human individuals. This table comes from immunoSEQ multiplex PCR, and its TCRdb copy is limited to in-frame clones, with some not included. The sample carries roughly 2.2 million clones, approximately 95% recorded once. Material: naive CD4+ T cells from PBMCs. Subset noted: CD45RA+ positively selected. The source is a man between 18 and 35 years old in good health. Some clones in this sample may be carry-over from other donors' samples.

CDR3 loop: CASSSDRVATNEKLFF. DNA of the CDR3: TGTGCCAGCAGTTCCGACAGGGTAGCAACTAATGAAAAACTGTTTTTT. This sequence joins TRBV28 and TRBJ1-4, with 7 bases that match TRBD1. Trimming took 4 bases from V and 0 from J; bases not matched to a gene: 5. This CDR3 contains 16 residues. Germline lookup yields CDR1 MDHEN and CDR2 SYDVKM.

This clone has just a few counts. The chain employs TRBV2 and TRBJ1-1; perhaps TRBD1 as D (5 bases). Germline-derived CDR1 and CDR2 are SNHLY and FYNNEI. The CDR3 totals 12 residues. V was clipped by 7 bases and J by 6 bases, with 12 bases between them. The CDR3 region has the DNA TGTGCCAGCAACCGGGGCAGGGCTGAAGCTTTCTTT. Protein sequence: CASNRGRAEAFF. Drawing the rest from reference TRBV2 and TRBJ1-1, the complete variable domain is EPEVTQTPSHQVTQMGQEVILRCVPISNHLYFYWYRQILGQKVEFLVSFYNNEISEKSEIFDDQFSVERPDGSNFTLKIRSTKLEDSAMYFCASNRGRAEAFFGQGTRLTVV.